This T cell receptor (beta chain) was recovered during a study of OX40 agonist ivuxolimab in advanced cancers. Turning to the study itself: Aged 23 to 79 with a mean of 60 years, they were about 80% male. Findings of the study overall: Averaged across samples, CD8+ T cells carried more expanded clones than CD4+ did. CD4+ and CD8+ blood T cells expanded clonally by week 6 at 0.1 to 3.0 mg/kg.

TCRdb's copy holds only in-frame clones and misses some; the assay was immunoSEQ multiplex PCR. The sample has about 82,000 clones, about 82% seen once. Points on this clone: The antigen is unknown.

This CDR3 has 15 residues. Trimming shortened V by 5 bases and J by 0 bases, and 13 bases separated the two germline ends. From germline, CDR1 is SEHNR and CDR2 FQNEAQ (reference sequence). The source was CD4+ or CD8+ T cells sorted from blood, collected in a trial of the OX40 agonist ivuxolimab. The V and J genes are TRBV7-9 and TRBJ1-1; no firm D call. This sequence was found in an adult with an advanced solid tumor such as melanoma, head and neck, liver or kidney cancer. The CDR3 spells CASSQSVGMNTEAFF. CDR3 DNA sequence: TGTGCCAGCAGCCAATCGGTGGGGATGAACACTGAAGCTTTCTTT. Variable domain in full (rest from reference TRBV7-9 and TRBJ1-1): DTGVSQNPRHKITKRGQNVTFRCDPISEHNRLYWYRQTLGQGPEFLTYFQNEAQLEKSRLLSDRFSAERPKGSFSTLEIQRTEQGDSAMYLCASSQSVGMNTEAFFGQGTRLTVV.